Shown below are 21 T cell receptor beta chains from a single sample sequenced in a study of blood T cell repertoires in COVID-19. The method was immunoSEQ multiplex PCR; TCRdb's version includes in-frame clones alone and lacks a portion of them. The table lists 130,000 to 150,000 clones, 88% of them singletons. The sequencing sample was made of peripheral blood. The receptors were sampled from a man aged 70 or older with acute or convalescent COVID-19.

This chain uses TRBV5-1 with TRBJ2-3; D might be TRBD2 (5 bases). Trimming shortened V by 3 bases and J by 1 base, and 12 bases separated the two germline ends. The CDR3 is made up of 15 amino acids. Per the germline V gene, CDR1 is SGHRS and CDR2 is YFSETQ. The CDR3 spells CASSSLGSGTDTQYF. The CDR3 DNA is TGCGCCAGCAGCTCACTGGGGAGTGGCACAGATACGCAGTATTTT.

This rearrangement joins TRBV28 to TRBJ2-7; D perhaps matches TRBD1 (6 bases). The germline V and J ends were trimmed by 5 bases and 3 bases, with 17 bases remaining between them. The germline CDR1 and CDR2 sequences are MDHEN and SYDVKM. This CDR3 comprises 15 residues. The CDR3 coding sequence is TGTGCCAGCAGTAAACCCGGGACATTGGACTACGAGCAGTACTTC. This gives the protein CASSKPGTLDYEQYF.

This chain links TRBV6-6 with TRBJ1-5; D call uncertain. Germline V gene lookup returns CDR1 MNHNY and CDR2 SVGAGI (reference sequence). Trimming removed 1 base from V and 1 base from J, with 5 bases in between. The length of the CDR3 is 14 residues. The CDR3 bases are TGTGCCAGCAGTTACTATGGCAGCAATCAGCCCCAGCATTTT. Translation gives CASSYYGSNQPQHF.

This rearrangement joins TRBV21-1 to TRBJ2-3; no DNA check was done on the table's D call, TRBD1. TRBV21-1 is a recognized pseudogene. The CDR3 consists of 14 residues. The CDR3: CASSPIGVADTQYF. The CDR3 DNA is TGTGCCAGCAGCCCAATAGGGGTTGCAGATACGCAGTATTTT.

This chain uses TRBV11-2 with TRBJ2-5; D not certain. Germline V lookup: CDR1 SGHAT, CDR2 FQNNGV. The length of the CDR3 is 14 residues. V lost 4 bases and J 7 bases, leaving 16 bases between the germline ends. In DNA form, the CDR3 reads TGTGCCAGCAGCTCGGGTAGTCGGTCCGTGACCCAGTACTTC. Protein sequence: CASSSGSRSVTQYF.

The rearrangement uses TRBV29-1 and TRBJ1-1; D is uncertain. V was pared by 6 bases and J by 1 base, with 15 bases between. The length of the CDR3 is 14 residues. Germline V gene data show CDR1 as SQVTM and CDR2 as ANQGSEA. The CDR3, as DNA: TGCAGCGTAGCCGCGGCGAATAGGAACACTGAAGCTTTCTTT. Encoded protein: CSVAAANRNTEAFF.

V usage is TRBV10-1 and J usage is TRBJ1-1; D possibly corresponds to TRBD1 (5 bases). Germline CDR1 and CDR2: WNHNN and SYGVQD (reference sequence). The CDR3 sequence is 14 residues long. Between the trimmed V and J ends, which lost 3 bases and 4 bases, there was a span of 12 bases. CDR3 loop: CASSDQGGITEAFF. In DNA form, the CDR3 reads TGCGCCAGCAGTGACCAGGGAGGAATCACTGAAGCTTTCTTT.

In nucleotides, the CDR3 is TGTGCCAGCAGTTTAGGGGCAGGCCACGAGCAGTACTTC. It is translated as CASSLGAGHEQYF. The chain joins TRBV12-3 or TRBV12-4 to TRBJ2-7; D uncertain. Trimming stripped 1 base from V and 5 bases from J, with 9 bases between. This CDR3 spans 13 amino acids.

The CDR3: CASSQGSGGATEAFF. CDR3 DNA: TGTGCCAGCAGCCAAGGGTCCGGGGGAGCGACTGAAGCTTTCTTT. The chain employs TRBV4-2 and TRBJ1-1; D is perhaps TRBD1 (5 bases). Germline V gene sequence: CDR1 LGHNA, CDR2 YNFKEQ. V was pared by 1 base and J by 5 bases, with 14 bases between. CDR3 size: 15 residues.

This clone was observed a single time. This chain connects TRBV30 to TRBJ2-1; 9 bases are shared with TRBD2. The V gene end was trimmed by 3 bases and the J gene end by 3 bases; junction bases not matched to a gene: 3. The CDR3 totals 14 residues. Per the germline V gene, CDR1 is GTSNPN and CDR2 is SVGIG (reference sequence). The CDR3 DNA follows: TGTGCCTGGAGGACTAGCGGAGTCTACAATGAGCAGTTCTTC. It codes for CAWRTSGVYNEQFF.

The rearrangement links TRBV27 to TRBJ1-5; 12 bases fit TRBD1. The V segment lost 8 bases and the J segment 6 bases; nucleotides outside the gene matches: 11. This CDR3 comprises 16 residues. Germline CDR1 is MNHEY and CDR2 is SMNVEV (reference sequence). CDR3 coding DNA: TGTGCCAGCTCCCGGGACAGGGGGCTTCGACCTCAGCCCCAGCATTTT. Translating it yields CASSRDRGLRPQPQHF.

This rearrangement joins TRBV14 to TRBJ1-6; TRBD1 agrees at 10 bases. Germline V gives CDR1 SGHDN, CDR2 FVKESK. This CDR3 comprises 17 residues. Unmatched junction bases numbered 7, after V lost 0 bases and J lost 8 bases. CDR3 in DNA: TGTGCCAGCAGCCAAGAAGGGACAGGGGTTCTCCATTCACCCCTCCACTTT. Translating it yields CASSQEGTGVLHSPLHF.

The chain is built from TRBV2 and TRBJ1-6; 7 nucleotides agree with TRBD1. After removal of 5 bases from V and 7 bases from J, the junction contained 14 bases not matched to a gene. CDR1 SNHLY and CDR2 FYNNEI come from the germline V gene. The CDR3 totals 17 residues. The chain's CDR3 is CASSRQGSSIPNSPLHF. The CDR3 DNA follows: TGTGCCAGCAGTAGACAGGGATCGTCCATCCCCAATTCACCCCTCCACTTT.

The chain carries TRBV6-5 and TRBJ2-2; 8 positions match TRBD1. Germline CDR1 is MNHEY and CDR2 is SVGAGI. Trimming took 6 bases from V and 6 from J; bases not matched to a gene: 6. This CDR3 is built from 14 residues. CDR3 coding DNA: TGTGCCAGCAGGGGCCAGGGGGCATCCGGGGAGCTGTTTTTT. It specifies CASRGQGASGELFF.

The V call is TRBV10-1, the J call TRBJ2-5; D perhaps matches TRBD1 (6 bases). V lost 0 bases and J 4 bases, leaving 12 bases between the germline ends. This CDR3 region has 15 residues. Germline-derived CDR1 and CDR2 are WNHNN and SYGVQD (reference sequence). The CDR3 sequence is CASSESIAGVETQYF. The CDR3 DNA sequence: TGCGCCAGCAGTGAGTCTATCGCAGGGGTAGAGACCCAGTACTTC.

The chain recombines TRBV9 with TRBJ2-2; the match to TRBD2 covers 10 bases. The CDR3 covers 16 residues. Germline loops: CDR1 SGDLS, CDR2 YYNGEE. Losses at the gene ends were 3 bases for V and 8 bases for J; bases not matched to a gene: 10. In DNA, the CDR3 is TGTGCCAGCAGCGCCCGTGGGACTAGCGTAACTGGGGAGCTGTTTTTT. Encoded protein: CASSARGTSVTGELFF.

The V gene is TRBV5-1, the J gene TRBJ2-7, with TRBD1 identical over 9 bases. CDR1 is SGHRS, CDR2 YFSETQ, per germline. This CDR3 spans 14 amino acids. V lost 0 bases and J lost 5; bases outside the gene matches: 3. The CDR3 sequence: CASSLGDRAHEQYF. The CDR3 DNA sequence: TGCGCCAGCAGCTTGGGGGACAGGGCCCACGAGCAGTACTTC.

This chain uses TRBV7-8 with TRBJ1-4, with D perhaps matching TRBD1 (6 bases). CDR1 SGHVS and CDR2 FQNEAQ come from the germline V gene. Trimming shortened V by 5 bases and J by 4 bases, and 14 bases separated the two germline ends. The CDR3 runs 15 residues. The CDR3 DNA reads as TGTGCCAGCAGCCGAGGGGGGCAGAGTAATGAAAAACTGTTTTTT. It specifies CASSRGGQSNEKLFF.

This chain links TRBV7-8 with TRBJ1-5, with 7 positions matching TRBD1. Germline V CDR1 and CDR2: SGHVS, FQNEAQ. CDR3 length equals 16 residues. V lost 6 bases and J lost 3; bases outside the gene matches: 11. DNA of the CDR3: TGTGCCAGCAGTCACCGTCGGGGACAGAACAATCAGCCCCAGCATTTT. This translates into CASSHRRGQNNQPQHF.

This chain uses TRBV5-1 with TRBJ1-4; maybe TRBD1 (5 bases). The germline V and J ends were trimmed by 1 base and 8 bases, with 12 bases remaining between them. The CDR3 covers 14 residues. In germline, CDR1 is SGHRS, CDR2 YFSETQ. CDR3 in amino acids: CASSLSGEGEKLFF. As DNA, the CDR3 is TGCGCCAGCAGCTTGTCGGGGGAAGGAGAAAAACTGTTTTTT.

This clone was counted a single time. V usage is TRBV9 and J usage is TRBJ2-7; tentative D call: TRBD2 (7 bases). Trimming left V 0 bases short and J 4 bases short, with 11 bases between. Per the germline V gene, CDR1 is SGDLS and CDR2 is YYNGEE. The CDR3 contains 14 residues. CDR3 in amino acids: CASSVEQGLYEQYF. DNA of the CDR3: TGTGCCAGCAGCGTAGAACAGGGACTATACGAGCAGTACTTC. The complete variable domain, with remaining parts taken from reference TRBV9 and TRBJ2-7, reads DSGVTQTPKHLITATGQRVTLRCSPRSGDLSVYWYQQSLDQGLQFLIQYYNGEERAKGNILERFSAQQFPDLHSELNLSSLELGDSALYFCASSVEQGLYEQYFGPGTRLTVT.